Listed below are T cell receptor beta chains from one sample, sequenced in a study of blood T cell repertoires in COVID-19. Sequencing was performed with immunoSEQ multiplex PCR; in TCRdb, only in-frame clones are kept and a portion is missing. This sample has over 40,000 clones; about 82% occur once, and the top ten carry about 14%. The sample consisted of peripheral blood. Receptor source: a human donor in a cohort sampled during active COVID-19. CDR3s include the opening cysteine and the closing phenylalanine or tryptophan. Fields, in order: clone size, CDR3 length, J gene, V gene, D gene, CDR3 protein, CDR3 DNA. A D gene is named only where the DNA matches it firmly. Not all rows give a size; the values are once, few, many and, for expanded clones, a class.

NA	14	TRBJ1-1	TRBV3-1/TRBV3-2	TRBD1	CASSGRQGDTEAFF	TGTGCCAGCAGCGGCCGACAGGGCGACACTGAAGCTTTCTTT
NA	15	TRBJ1-6	TRBV11-2	NA	CASSLGRNYNSPLHF	TGTGCCAGCAGCTTAGGGCGGAACTATAATTCACCCCTCCACTTT
NA	13	TRBJ2-1	TRBV19	TRBD2	CASRGVRNNEQFF	TGTGCCTCCCGGGGGGTGCGAAACAATGAGCAGTTCTTC
NA	14	TRBJ2-5	TRBV4-1	NA	CASSQVLVVETQYF	TGCGCCAGCAGCCAAGTATTAGTAGTGGAGACCCAGTACTTC
once	13	TRBJ1-2	TRBV2	TRBD1	CASSDPTRGGYTF	TGTGCCAGCAGTGACCCCACCAGGGGGGGCTACACCTTC
few	14	TRBJ2-7	TRBV5-1	NA	CASSLDGTSGETYF	TGCGCCAGCAGCTTGGACGGGACCTCGGGGGAGACGTACTTC
NA	13	TRBJ2-5	TRBV10-2	TRBD1	CASSRQGGETQYF	TGCGCCAGCAGCAGACAGGGGGGGGAGACCCAGTACTTC
NA	14	TRBJ2-2	TRBV27	TRBD1	CASRIQGSTGELFF	TGTGCCAGCAGAATACAGGGGAGCACCGGGGAGCTGTTTTTT
NA	14	TRBJ1-4	TRBV2	NA	CASRWAGNNEKLFF	TGTGCCAGCAGATGGGCAGGGAATAATGAAAAACTGTTTTTT
NA	12	TRBJ2-1	TRBV19	NA	CASSPTEREQFF	TGTGCCAGTAGTCCCACCGAGCGGGAGCAGTTCTTC
NA	16	TRBJ2-7	TRBV10-3	TRBD2	CAISESLAGGVYEQYF	TGTGCCATCAGTGAGTCTTTAGCGGGAGGAGTTTACGAGCAGTACTTC
NA	11	TRBJ1-1	TRBV7-9	NA	CASSLSPGAFF	TGTGCCAGCAGCTTGTCTCCGGGGGCTTTCTTT
NA	16	TRBJ2-1	TRBV9	TRBD1	CASSPRTGGNYNEQFF	TGTGCCAGCAGCCCACGGACAGGGGGTAACTACAATGAGCAGTTCTTC
few	13	TRBJ1-5	TRBV30	NA	CAWSWGLYQPQHF	TGTGCCTGGAGCTGGGGGCTGTATCAGCCCCAGCATTTT
once	16	TRBJ1-6	TRBV4-3	TRBD1	CASSLDRGTAISPLHF	TGCGCCAGCAGCCTGGACAGGGGCACCGCTATTTCACCCCTCCACTTT
NA	15	TRBJ2-1	TRBV11-3	TRBD2	CASSSQRGGYNEQFF	TGTGCCAGCAGCTCCCAGCGGGGGGGCTACAATGAGCAGTTCTTC
NA	16	TRBJ2-2	TRBV10-2	NA	CASSWAGPGRTGELFF	TGCGCCAGCAGTTGGGCGGGTCCGGGGAGAACCGGGGAGCTGTTTTTT
NA	16	TRBJ2-7	TRBV6-2/TRBV6-3	TRBD2	CASSYSVTSFPYEQYF	TGTGCCAGCAGTTACTCGGTGACTAGCTTCCCCTACGAGCAGTACTTC
NA	12	TRBJ1-1	TRBV30	NA	CAWSDGNTEAFF	TGTGCCTGGAGTGACGGGAACACTGAAGCTTTCTTT
NA	13	TRBJ1-1	TRBV6-2/TRBV6-3	NA	CASSYTPYTEAFF	TGTGCCAGCAGTTACACACCGTACACTGAAGCTTTCTTT
NA	15	TRBJ2-1	TRBV6-5	TRBD1	CASSRPGQGVNEQFF	TGTGCCAGCAGTCGACCGGGACAGGGGGTCAATGAGCAGTTCTTC
once	15	TRBJ2-3	TRBV15	TRBD2	CATSRILAGVDTQYF	TGTGCCACCAGCAGGATTCTAGCGGGAGTGGATACGCAGTATTTT
NA	12	TRBJ1-2	TRBV6-6	NA	CASSYSGAGYTF	TGTGCCAGCAGTTACTCGGGGGCTGGCTACACCTTC
NA	14	TRBJ2-2	TRBV30	NA	CAWSRDSNTGELFF	TGTGCCTGGAGCCGGGACTCGAACACCGGGGAGCTGTTTTTT
NA	15	TRBJ2-1	TRBV27	TRBD2	CASSLSSGNHNEQFF	TGTGCCAGCAGTCTAAGTAGCGGGAACCACAATGAGCAGTTCTTC
NA	16	TRBJ2-3	TRBV4-3	TRBD1	CASSLTDRGYSDTQYF	TGCGCCAGCAGCCTAACTGACAGGGGTTATTCAGATACGCAGTATTTT
NA	15	TRBJ2-7	TRBV29-1	NA	CSVEECRAGACEQYF	TGCAGCGTTGAAGAGTGTAGGGCGGGGGCGTGCGAGCAGTACTTC
NA	15	TRBJ1-6	TRBV5-4	NA	CASSQYPGENSPLHF	TGTGCCAGCAGTCAGTACCCAGGGGAGAATTCACCCCTCCACTTT
few	14	TRBJ2-2	TRBV12-5	TRBD1	CASGTGGNTGELFF	TGTGCTAGTGGGACAGGGGGGAACACCGGGGAGCTGTTTTTT
NA	15	TRBJ2-7	TRBV4-2	TRBD1	CASSQGEGASYEQYF	TGTGCCAGCAGCCAAGGAGAGGGGGCCTCCTACGAGCAGTACTTC
NA	13	TRBJ2-7	TRBV12-3/TRBV12-4	NA	CASSLALSYEQYF	TGTGCCAGCAGTTTAGCCCTCTCCTACGAGCAGTACTTC
NA	14	TRBJ1-3	TRBV11-2	NA	CASSLDPDRNTIYF	TGTGCCAGCAGCTTAGACCCCGACAGGAACACCATATATTTT
once	18	TRBJ2-1	TRBV25-1	TRBD2	CASSGGFGRGESYNEQFF	TGTGCCAGCAGTGGGGGTTTTGGGAGGGGCGAATCCTACAATGAGCAGTTCTTC
NA	16	TRBJ1-1	TRBV5-6	NA	CASSLSYRTPNTEAFF	TGTGCCAGCAGCTTGAGCTACCGGACACCGAACACTGAAGCTTTCTTT
NA	14	TRBJ1-5	TRBV6-5	NA	CASSYSGSYQPQHF	TGTGCCAGCAGTTACTCGGGCAGCTATCAGCCCCAGCATTTT
NA	13	TRBJ2-4	TRBV19	NA	CASSSGSANIQYF	TGTGCCAGTAGTTCCGGGTCGGCAAACATTCAGTACTTC
once	15	TRBJ1-3	TRBV5-1	TRBD1	CASSLGDSSGNTIYF	TGCGCCAGCAGCTTGGGGGACAGCTCTGGAAACACCATATATTTT
NA	15	TRBJ1-3	TRBV6-1	NA	CASSESTGQGNTIYF	TGTGCCAGCAGTGAATCGACAGGCCAGGGAAACACCATATATTTT
NA	18	TRBJ2-3	TRBV4-2	TRBD2	CASSQDGSGGVSTDTQYF	TGTGCCAGCAGCCAAGATGGGTCCGGGGGGGTTAGCACAGATACGCAGTATTTT